The subject of this entry is one TCR beta chain. What this receptor recognizes is not known. Base qualities are missing; no much larger clone stands one base away. The germline V gene supplies CDR1 MNHNS and CDR2 SASEGT. Reading from cysteine to phenylalanine, the CDR3 counts 17 amino acids. Of all the DNA, just the CDR3 is kept, 51 bases in frame from base 1. A distance of 18 bases separates the germline ends of V and J, which lose 3 bases and 4 bases respectively. This sample is part of a study of identical twins (dated by TCRdb to 2016 to 2017). Describing the broader study: The study deep-sequenced TCR alpha and beta repertoires from monozygotic twins, unrelated adults of various ages and cord blood to test whether fetal clonotypes persist. To rule out contamination, the twin experiments were replicated at different times with different library preparation protocols. Paper-wide results and their limitations: The excess sharing between twins in beta out-of-frame sequences was weaker because fewer shared sequences reduced the signal-to-noise ratio. Compared with coincidental sharing between unrelated individuals, an excess of low generation-probability sequences was observed among out-of-frame TCR alpha sequences shared between twins. Abundant cord blood beta clonotypes had fewer insertions, young adult naive repertoires showed a similar but weaker trend, and memory repertoires showed no such trend. Zero-insertion analyses could be partly confounded by invariant T cells such as MAIT and iNKT, although diverse VJ usage argued against such confounding for most clonotypes. Because the same donors could not be followed over many years, the conclusions depended on cross-sectional statistical analysis. In monozygotic twins, recombination models systematically underestimated out-of-frame TCR alpha sharing, but the models matched the sharing seen between unrelated individuals.

Every donor was a healthy Caucasian. The twin cohort comprised three pairs of female monozygotic twins, all aged about 18 to 29 years. The RNA used for TCR libraries was isolated from peripheral blood mononuclear cells. Receptors were amplified or captured by 5' RACE. TCRdb records Illumina HiSeq 2000 as the sequencer. Template switching introduced a universal primer binding site; the final cDNA contained a unique molecular identifier, enabling accurate counting of TCR cDNA molecules. First-strand cDNA for TCR alpha and beta chains was synthesized from specific primers in the conserved constant-segment region. To control for contamination, every cDNA library carried two barcodes: a SMART-Mk sample barcode plus Illumina barcodes. TruSeq adapter sequences, together with Illumina sample barcodes, were added in two successive PCR steps. TCR alpha and beta cDNA libraries were sequenced on the Illumina HiSeq platform with custom primers. The paper's processing steps were these. MiGEC processed the raw reads to extract unique molecular identifiers, while MiXCR was used to determine the CDR3 positions. Recombination models were inferred per individual with the repgenHMM and IGoR tools using an EM algorithm. The analysis of shared clonotypes was done with the tcR package in R, with sharing normalized by the product of cloneset sizes. To study raw recombination free of thymic and clonal selection effects, out-of-frame nonproductive sequences were analyzed. TCRdb reran the public reads through fastp at Q25 and MiXCR, keeping productive beta chains. Rows are unified per CDR3 protein, each entry keeping the most common DNA and genes. TCRdb, rather than the study authors, made the V and J calls. In this sample the table shows 500,000 to 700,000 distinct CDR3 sequences, 7% to 7.5% of which occur a single time. Approximately 1.5% of the sample comes from the top ten.

The same data also contributed to another study, on yellow fever vaccine responses in identical twins. Per that second paper: According to the authors, the vaccine-induced T cell response in identical twins seemed to be partly convergent and partly specific to each individual. The study precisely tracked vaccine-responding T cell clones in identical twins.

The source of this sequence is a woman aged 18-29 years in good health. The chain was built from TRBV6-1 and TRBJ1-4, and the D gene may be TRBD1, 5 bases matching. Sequences were obtained from PBMCs. The CDR3 is CASSDGSKGRRNEKLFF. The DNA sequence follows: TGTGCCAGCAGTGACGGGAGCAAGGGACGGCGTAATGAAAAACTGTTTTTT.